Each of the 21 T cell receptor beta chains below was sequenced from the same sample in a study of shared clonotypes between healthy human individuals. Produced via immunoSEQ multiplex PCR; TCRdb's table is partial and in-frame only. Among hundreds of thousands of clones listed, 74% were seen once. Sequencing input: memory CD4+ T cells sorted from blood. The subset: CD45RA-negative fraction. The receptors were sampled from a young woman in good health.

This chain joins TRBV19 and TRBJ2-5, with a tentative D call TRBD1 (5 bases). Germline V gives CDR1 LNHDA, CDR2 SQIVND (reference sequence). The CDR3 is made up of 15 amino acids. Trimming cost V 4 bases and J 0 bases, with 12 bases left between them. Here the CDR3 reads CASSKGRIHQETQYF. As DNA, the CDR3 is TGTGCCAGTAGTAAGGGGCGTATACACCAAGAGACCCAGTACTTC.

This clone was recorded many times. This sequence joins TRBV2 and TRBJ2-7, with 9 positions matching TRBD2. CDR1 and CDR2 (germline): SNHLY, FYNNEI. V lost 4 bases, J lost 3 bases, and 10 bases stayed unmatched. CDR3 size: 16 residues. This chain's CDR3 is CASSGIRREGDYEQYF. The CDR3 bases are TGTGCCAGCAGTGGGATACGGCGGGAGGGAGACTACGAGCAGTACTTC.

The rearrangement links TRBV11-2 to TRBJ2-7, with TRBD2 identical over 7 bases. Germline assignment: CDR1 SGHAT and CDR2 FQNNGV. The junction had 5 bases not matched to a gene; V was cut back by 0 bases and J by 3 bases. This CDR3 has 15 residues. The CDR3 here is CASSLDQRGNYEQYF. CDR3 DNA: TGTGCCAGCAGCTTAGACCAGCGGGGAAACTACGAGCAGTACTTC.

The chain combines TRBV30 with TRBJ1-5, with a tentative D call TRBD1 (6 bases). V lost 3 bases and J lost 4, with 7 bases in between. This CDR3 is built from 12 residues. Germline V lookup: CDR1 GTSNPN, CDR2 SVGIG (reference sequence). This chain's CDR3 is CAWRQGNQPQHF. The CDR3 DNA reads TGTGCCTGGAGACAGGGAAATCAGCCCCAGCATTTT.

The gene calls are TRBV7-8 and TRBJ2-3; 9 bases align to TRBD2. Losses at the gene ends were 3 bases for V and 7 bases for J; bases not matched to a gene: 8. The germline CDR1 and CDR2 sequences are SGHVS and FQNEAQ. This CDR3 spans 15 amino acids. The CDR3 nucleotides read TGTGCCAGCAGCTTCTGGGCTAGCGGGAAGAATACGCAGTATTTT. This codes for CASSFWASGKNTQYF.

The J gene is TRBJ1-5, the V gene TRBV19; D gene uncertain. CDR1 is LNHDA and CDR2 is SQIVND in the germline V gene (reference sequence). The V end was cut by 3 bases, the J end by 5 bases, with 14 bases between. This CDR3 contains 15 residues. CDR3 sequence (DNA): TGTGCCAGTAGTATCTCTTCCGGGTTGGATCAGCCCCAGCATTTT. This translates into CASSISSGLDQPQHF.

The chain uses TRBV7-6 and TRBJ2-5; 8 bases fit TRBD1. The ends lost 5 bases at V and 2 bases at J; junction bases unmatched: 13. Germline-derived CDR1 and CDR2 are SGHVS and FNYEAQ. The CDR3 spans 17 residues. The CDR3 here is CASSKSPPTGAQETQYF. In nucleotides, the CDR3 is TGTGCCAGCAGCAAGTCGCCACCGACAGGGGCTCAAGAGACCCAGTACTTC.

This clone was counted ten times or more. The V call is TRBV28, the J call TRBJ1-3; D gene uncertain. Germline assignment: CDR1 MDHEN and CDR2 SYDVKM. Trimming took off 3 bases at V and 8 bases at J, with 5 bases between the two ends. The CDR3 length is 11 residues. CDR3 nucleotides: TGTGCCAGCAGTTTCAAGGACACCATATATTTT. This encodes CASSFKDTIYF.

The CDR3 reads CASSWGAEGEKTQYF. CDR3 coding DNA: TGCGCCAGCAGCTGGGGGGCAGAAGGGGAAAAGACCCAGTACTTC. The gene calls are TRBV5-1 and TRBJ2-5; perhaps D is TRBD1 or TRBD2 (6 bases each). The germline V gene encodes CDR1 SGHRS and CDR2 YFSETQ. Trimming left V 3 bases short and J 6 bases short, with 18 bases between. The CDR3 consists of 15 residues.

The rearrangement uses TRBV11-2 and TRBJ2-3; 7 bases agree with TRBD2. In germline, CDR1 is SGHAT, CDR2 FQNNGV. This CDR3 comprises 16 residues. Unmatched junction bases numbered 6, after V lost 1 base and J lost 2 bases. CDR3 amino acids: CASSLAGGGTTDTQYF. In nucleotides, the CDR3 is TGTGCCAGCAGCTTAGCGGGGGGAGGGACCACAGATACGCAGTATTTT.

The chain links TRBV27 to TRBJ2-7; D perhaps matches TRBD2 (6 bases). Germline values: CDR1 MNHEY, CDR2 SMNVEV (reference sequence). The CDR3 is 14 amino acids. Trimming pared 5 bases from V and 5 bases from J, leaving 16 bases between. The CDR3 DNA is TGTGCCAGCAGTATAACGACTAGTTGGAACGAGCAGTACTTC. Translation: CASSITTSWNEQYF.

V and J are TRBV6-5 and TRBJ2-5, with no clear D. The ends were cut back, 5 bases at V and 2 bases at J, with 9 bases in the middle. The CDR3 runs to 13 residues. In germline, CDR1 is MNHEY, CDR2 SVGAGI. As DNA, the CDR3 is TGTGCCAGCAGTCGGCCGAGGCAAGAGACCCAGTACTTC. Translated, it gives CASSRPRQETQYF.

The chain combines TRBV11-3 with TRBJ2-1; TRBD2 aligns across 8 bases. This CDR3 spans 15 amino acids. Germline trimming cut 5 bases from V and 2 bases from J; bases unmatched to any gene: 5. Per the germline V gene, CDR1 is SGHNT and CDR2 is YENEEA. The CDR3 reads CASSRGSGTYNEQFF. The CDR3 DNA is TGTGCCAGCAGCCGCGGTAGCGGGACCTACAATGAGCAGTTCTTC.

This clone was detected only a few times. This chain connects TRBV6-6 to TRBJ2-3, with 7 bases matching TRBD1. The CDR3 runs 15 residues. The V gene end was trimmed by 6 bases and the J gene end by 1 base; junction bases not matched to a gene: 7. Germline CDR1 reads MNHNY; CDR2 reads SVGAGI (reference sequence). The CDR3 DNA reads as TGTGCCAGCAGCCAAACTGGACAGGGCACAGATACGCAGTATTTT. Its protein product is CASSQTGQGTDTQYF.

The chain recombines TRBV6-5 with TRBJ2-1; D is possibly TRBD1 (7 bases). The CDR3 is made up of 11 amino acids. Germline V gene sequence: CDR1 MNHEY, CDR2 SVGAGI. V lost 6 bases and J lost 9, with 9 bases in between. CDR3 sequence (DNA): TGTGCCAGCAGCCAGGGGGGTGAGCAGTTCTTC. This gives the protein CASSQGGEQFF.

The V gene is TRBV7-9, the J gene TRBJ2-7; D is uncertain. The V end lost 4 bases, the J end lost 5 bases, and 12 bases lay between the germline ends. This CDR3 comprises 13 residues. From germline, CDR1 is SEHNR and CDR2 FQNEAQ (reference sequence). The chain's CDR3 is CASSSSGLDEQYF. The CDR3 nucleotides are TGTGCCAGCAGCTCCTCCGGTTTGGACGAGCAGTACTTC.

The rearrangement links TRBV5-1 to TRBJ2-1, with unresolved D. Trimming removed 3 bases from V and 0 bases from J, with 13 bases in between. The CDR3 is made up of 16 amino acids. CDR1 and CDR2 (germline): SGHRS, YFSETQ. The CDR3 DNA sequence: TGCGCCAGCAGCTGGAATGGCGGAAGCTCCTACAATGAGCAGTTCTTC. Residues: CASSWNGGSSYNEQFF.

The chain joins TRBV20-1 to TRBJ2-7, with D unclear. CDR1 DFQATT and CDR2 SNEGSKA come from the germline V gene (reference sequence). V was clipped by 7 bases and J by 7 bases, with 14 bases between them. The CDR3 covers 11 residues. The CDR3 loop reads CSGRSRLEQYF. CDR3 nucleotide sequence: TGCAGTGGAAGATCCCGACTGGAGCAGTACTTC.

This chain connects TRBV2 to TRBJ1-5; D might be TRBD1 (5 bases). The V end was cut by 5 bases, the J end by 0 bases, with 11 bases between. The CDR3 runs 15 residues. Germline assignment: CDR1 SNHLY and CDR2 FYNNEI. The CDR3, as DNA: TGTGCCAGCAGTCGAACCAGGGATAGCAATCAGCCCCAGCATTTT. Its protein is CASSRTRDSNQPQHF.

This clone was seen just once. The rearrangement joins TRBV11-2 to TRBJ2-2; TRBD2 might be the D (6 bases). CDR1 and CDR2 (germline): SGHAT, FQNNGV. V gave up 0 bases and J gave up 3 bases, with 17 bases separating them. CDR3 length equals 18 residues. Here the CDR3 reads CASSLESSLANYTGELFF. The CDR3 coding sequence is TGTGCCAGCAGCTTAGAGTCCTCGCTAGCGAACTACACCGGGGAGCTGTTTTTT.

This clone showed up just once. The CDR3 bases are TGTGCCAGCAGCTTAGGAGGACCATCCGGGACTGCACAGTTCTTC. Translation: CASSLGGPSGTAQFF. This chain uses TRBV7-9 with TRBJ2-1, with a possible D match to TRBD2 (6 bases). The CDR3 is 15 amino acids. From germline, CDR1 is SEHNR and CDR2 FQNEAQ (reference sequence). Trimming shortened V by 1 base and J by 13 bases, and 20 bases separated the two germline ends.